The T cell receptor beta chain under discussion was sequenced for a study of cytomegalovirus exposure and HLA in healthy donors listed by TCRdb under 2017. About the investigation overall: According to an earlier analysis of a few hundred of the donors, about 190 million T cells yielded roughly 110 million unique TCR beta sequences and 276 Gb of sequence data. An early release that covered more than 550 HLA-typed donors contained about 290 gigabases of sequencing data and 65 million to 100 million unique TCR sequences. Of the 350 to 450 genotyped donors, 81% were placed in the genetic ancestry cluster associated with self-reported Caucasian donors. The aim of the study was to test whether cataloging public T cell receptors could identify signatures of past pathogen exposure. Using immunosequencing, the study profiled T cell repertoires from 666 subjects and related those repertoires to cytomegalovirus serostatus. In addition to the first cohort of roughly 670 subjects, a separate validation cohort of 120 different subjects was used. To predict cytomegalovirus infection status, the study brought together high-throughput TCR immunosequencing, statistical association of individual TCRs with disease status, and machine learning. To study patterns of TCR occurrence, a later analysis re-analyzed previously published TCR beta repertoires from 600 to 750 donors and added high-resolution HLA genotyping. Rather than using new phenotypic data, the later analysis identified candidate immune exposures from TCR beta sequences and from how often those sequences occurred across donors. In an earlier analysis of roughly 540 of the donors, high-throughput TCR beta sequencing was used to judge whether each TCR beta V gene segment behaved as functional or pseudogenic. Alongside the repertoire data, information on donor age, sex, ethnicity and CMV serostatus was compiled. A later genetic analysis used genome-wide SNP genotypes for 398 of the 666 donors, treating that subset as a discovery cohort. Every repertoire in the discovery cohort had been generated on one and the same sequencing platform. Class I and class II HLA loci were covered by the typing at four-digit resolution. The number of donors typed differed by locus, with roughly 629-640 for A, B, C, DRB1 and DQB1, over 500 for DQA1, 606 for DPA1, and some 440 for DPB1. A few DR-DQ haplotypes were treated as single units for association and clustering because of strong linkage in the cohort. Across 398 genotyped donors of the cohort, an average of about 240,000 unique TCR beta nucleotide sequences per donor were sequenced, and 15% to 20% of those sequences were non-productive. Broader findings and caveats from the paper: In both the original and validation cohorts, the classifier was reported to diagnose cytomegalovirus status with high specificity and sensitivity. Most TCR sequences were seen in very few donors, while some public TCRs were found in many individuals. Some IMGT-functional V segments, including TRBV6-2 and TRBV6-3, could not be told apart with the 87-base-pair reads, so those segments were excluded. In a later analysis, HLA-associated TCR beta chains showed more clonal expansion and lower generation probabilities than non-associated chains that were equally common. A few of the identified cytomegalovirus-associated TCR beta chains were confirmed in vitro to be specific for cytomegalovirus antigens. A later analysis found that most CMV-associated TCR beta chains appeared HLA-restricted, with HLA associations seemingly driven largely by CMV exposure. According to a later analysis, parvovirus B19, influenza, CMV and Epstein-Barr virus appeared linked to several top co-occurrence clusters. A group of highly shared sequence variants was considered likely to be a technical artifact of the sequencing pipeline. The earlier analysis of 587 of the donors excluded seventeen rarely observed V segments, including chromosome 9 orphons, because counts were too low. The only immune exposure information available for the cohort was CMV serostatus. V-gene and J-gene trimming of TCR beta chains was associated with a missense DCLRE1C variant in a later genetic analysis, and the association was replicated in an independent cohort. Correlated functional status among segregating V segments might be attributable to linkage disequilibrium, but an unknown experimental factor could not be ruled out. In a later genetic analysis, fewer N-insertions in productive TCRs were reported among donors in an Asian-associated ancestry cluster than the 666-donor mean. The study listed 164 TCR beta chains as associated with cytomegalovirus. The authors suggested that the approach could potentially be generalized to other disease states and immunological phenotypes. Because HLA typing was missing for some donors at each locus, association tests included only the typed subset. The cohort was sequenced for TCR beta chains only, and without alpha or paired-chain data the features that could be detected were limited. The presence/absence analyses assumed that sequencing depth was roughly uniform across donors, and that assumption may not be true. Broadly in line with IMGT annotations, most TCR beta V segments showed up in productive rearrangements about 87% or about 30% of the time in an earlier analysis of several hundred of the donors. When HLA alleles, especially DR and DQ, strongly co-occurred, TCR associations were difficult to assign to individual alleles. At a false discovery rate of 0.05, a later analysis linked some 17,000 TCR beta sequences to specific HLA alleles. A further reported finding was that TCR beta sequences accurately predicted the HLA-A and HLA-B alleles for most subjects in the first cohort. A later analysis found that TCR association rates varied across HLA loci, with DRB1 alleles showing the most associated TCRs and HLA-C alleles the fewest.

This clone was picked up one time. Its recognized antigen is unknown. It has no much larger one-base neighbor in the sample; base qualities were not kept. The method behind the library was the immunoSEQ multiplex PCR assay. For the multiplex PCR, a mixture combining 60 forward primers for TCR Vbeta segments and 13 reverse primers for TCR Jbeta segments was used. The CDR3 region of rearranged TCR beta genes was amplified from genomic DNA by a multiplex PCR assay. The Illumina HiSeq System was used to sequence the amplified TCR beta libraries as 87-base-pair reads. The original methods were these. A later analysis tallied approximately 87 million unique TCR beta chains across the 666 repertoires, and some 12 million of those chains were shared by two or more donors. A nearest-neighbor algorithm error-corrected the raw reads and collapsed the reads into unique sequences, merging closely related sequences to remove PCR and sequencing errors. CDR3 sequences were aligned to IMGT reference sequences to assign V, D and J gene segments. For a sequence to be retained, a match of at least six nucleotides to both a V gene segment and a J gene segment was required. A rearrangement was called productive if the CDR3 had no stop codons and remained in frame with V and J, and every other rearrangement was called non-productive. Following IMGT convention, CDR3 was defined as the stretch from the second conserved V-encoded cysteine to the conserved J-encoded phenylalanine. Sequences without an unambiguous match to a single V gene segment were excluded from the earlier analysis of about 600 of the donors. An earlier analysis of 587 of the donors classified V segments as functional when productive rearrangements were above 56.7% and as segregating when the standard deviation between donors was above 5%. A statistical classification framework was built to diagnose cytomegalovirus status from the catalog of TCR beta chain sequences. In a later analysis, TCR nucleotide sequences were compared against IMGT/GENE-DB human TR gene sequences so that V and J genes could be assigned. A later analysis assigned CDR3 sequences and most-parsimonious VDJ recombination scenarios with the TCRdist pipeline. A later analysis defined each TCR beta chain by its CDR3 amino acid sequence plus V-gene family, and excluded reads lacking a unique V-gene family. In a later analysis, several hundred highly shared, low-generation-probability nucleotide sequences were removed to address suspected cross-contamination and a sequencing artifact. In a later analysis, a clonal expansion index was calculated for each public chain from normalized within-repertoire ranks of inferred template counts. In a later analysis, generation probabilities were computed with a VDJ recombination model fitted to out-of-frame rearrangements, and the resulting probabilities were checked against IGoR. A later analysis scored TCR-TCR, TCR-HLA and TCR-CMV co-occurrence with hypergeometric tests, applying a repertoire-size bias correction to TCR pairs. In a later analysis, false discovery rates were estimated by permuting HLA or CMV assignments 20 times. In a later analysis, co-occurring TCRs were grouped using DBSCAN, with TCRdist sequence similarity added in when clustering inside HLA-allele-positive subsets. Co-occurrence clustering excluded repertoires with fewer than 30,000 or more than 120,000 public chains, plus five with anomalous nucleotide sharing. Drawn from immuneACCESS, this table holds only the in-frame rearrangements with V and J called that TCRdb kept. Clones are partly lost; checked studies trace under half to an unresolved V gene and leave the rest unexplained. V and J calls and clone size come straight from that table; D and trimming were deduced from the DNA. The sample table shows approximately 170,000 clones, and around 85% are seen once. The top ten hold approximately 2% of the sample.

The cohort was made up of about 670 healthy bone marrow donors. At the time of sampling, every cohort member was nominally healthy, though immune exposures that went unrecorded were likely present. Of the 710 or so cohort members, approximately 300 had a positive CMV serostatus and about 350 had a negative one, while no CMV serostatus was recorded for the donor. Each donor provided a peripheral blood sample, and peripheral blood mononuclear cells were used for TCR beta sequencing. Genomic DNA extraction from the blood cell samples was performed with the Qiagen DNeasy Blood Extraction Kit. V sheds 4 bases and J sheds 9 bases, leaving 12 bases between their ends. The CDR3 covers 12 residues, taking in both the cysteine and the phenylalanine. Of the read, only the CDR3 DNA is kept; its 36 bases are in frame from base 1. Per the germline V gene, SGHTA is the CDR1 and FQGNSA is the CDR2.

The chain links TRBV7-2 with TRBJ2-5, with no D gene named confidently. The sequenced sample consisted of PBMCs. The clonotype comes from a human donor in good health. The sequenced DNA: TGTGCCAGCAGCTCCCGTCCCGGAGCCCAGTACTTC. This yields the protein CASSSRPGAQYF.